This T cell receptor beta chain was captured in a study of shared clonotypes between healthy human individuals. This CDR3 has 14 amino acids. The germline CDR1 and CDR2 sequences are SEHNR and FQNEAQ (reference sequence). The germline V and J ends were trimmed by 5 bases and 2 bases, with 12 bases remaining between them. About this clone: As yet, its antigen is unknown.

Naivety among CD8 cells was defined by CD45RO negativity and positive CCR7 selection, thereby excluding terminally differentiated effector memory CD45RA+ cells. Overall study results and limits: An anticipated effect of sequencing depth on clonotype sharing among donors was recognized. Four donors had roughly 5% of their naive CD4 clonotypes in common.

As originally analysed: Filtering differed since immunoSEQ provided only junctions, with no quality scores. Sequencing used immunoSEQ multiplex PCR; TCRdb keeps in-frame clones, though not all of them. V and J calls and clone size come straight from that table; D and trimming were deduced from the DNA. Here the sample spans about 1,800,000 clones, around 96% being singletons. V and J are TRBV7-9 and TRBJ1-2; D gene unclear. The specimen sequenced was naive CD8+ T cells sorted from blood. This clonotype originated in a young man in good health. Here the CDR3 reads CASSLFLSNYGYTF. CDR3 DNA sequence: TGTGCCAGCAGCCTCTTTCTTTCGAACTATGGCTACACCTTC.